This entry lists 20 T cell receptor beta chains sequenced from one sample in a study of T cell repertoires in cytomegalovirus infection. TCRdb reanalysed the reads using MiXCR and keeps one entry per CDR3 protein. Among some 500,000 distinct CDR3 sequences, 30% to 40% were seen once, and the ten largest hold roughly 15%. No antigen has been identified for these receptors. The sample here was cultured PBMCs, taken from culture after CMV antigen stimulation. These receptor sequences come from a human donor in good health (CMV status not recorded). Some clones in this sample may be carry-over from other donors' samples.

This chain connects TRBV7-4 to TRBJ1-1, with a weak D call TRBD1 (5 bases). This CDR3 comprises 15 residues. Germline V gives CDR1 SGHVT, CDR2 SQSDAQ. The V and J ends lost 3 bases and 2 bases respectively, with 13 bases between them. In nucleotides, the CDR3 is TGTGCCAGCAGCTTTATCCCAGGGCATAACACTGAAGCTTTCTTT. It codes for CASSFIPGHNTEAFF.

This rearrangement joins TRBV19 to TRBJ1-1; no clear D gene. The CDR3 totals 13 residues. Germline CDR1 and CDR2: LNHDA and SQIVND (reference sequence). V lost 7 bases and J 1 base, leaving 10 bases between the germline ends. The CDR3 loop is CASTLRWNTEAFF. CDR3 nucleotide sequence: TGTGCCAGTACCCTCAGGTGGAACACTGAAGCTTTCTTT.

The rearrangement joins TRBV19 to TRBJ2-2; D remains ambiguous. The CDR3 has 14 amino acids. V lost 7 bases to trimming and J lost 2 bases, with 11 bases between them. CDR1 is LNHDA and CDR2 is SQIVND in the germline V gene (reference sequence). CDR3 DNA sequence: TGTGCCAGTAAGGACGCCGGTAACACCGGGGAGCTGTTTTTT. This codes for CASKDAGNTGELFF.

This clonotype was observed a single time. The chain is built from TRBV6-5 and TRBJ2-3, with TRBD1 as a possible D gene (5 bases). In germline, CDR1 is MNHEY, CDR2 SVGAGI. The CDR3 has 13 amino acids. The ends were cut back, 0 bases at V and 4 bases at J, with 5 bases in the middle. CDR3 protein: CASSYSGPDTQYF. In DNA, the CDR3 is TGTGCCAGCAGTTACTCGGGGCCAGATACGCAGTATTTT.

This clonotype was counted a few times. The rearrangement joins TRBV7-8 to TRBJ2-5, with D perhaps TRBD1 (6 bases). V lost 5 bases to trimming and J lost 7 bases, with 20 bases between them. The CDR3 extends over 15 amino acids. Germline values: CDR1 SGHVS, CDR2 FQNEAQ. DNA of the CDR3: TGTGCCAGCAGCCCCCTTGGACAGATATTTGGGACCCAGTACTTC. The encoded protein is CASSPLGQIFGTQYF.

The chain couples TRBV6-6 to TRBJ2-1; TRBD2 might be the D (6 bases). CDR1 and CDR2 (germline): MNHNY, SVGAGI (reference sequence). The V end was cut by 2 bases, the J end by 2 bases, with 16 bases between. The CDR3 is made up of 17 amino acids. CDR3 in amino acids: CASSYLDYFIPYNEQFF. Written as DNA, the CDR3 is TGTGCCAGCAGTTACCTGGACTACTTTATACCCTACAATGAGCAGTTCTTC.

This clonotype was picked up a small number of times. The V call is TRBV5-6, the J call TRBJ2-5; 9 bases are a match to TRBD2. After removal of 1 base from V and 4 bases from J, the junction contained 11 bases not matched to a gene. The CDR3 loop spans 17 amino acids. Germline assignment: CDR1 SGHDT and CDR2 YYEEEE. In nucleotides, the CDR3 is TGTGCCAGCAGCTTGACCGGGGTAGCGGGAGTGAGAGAGACCCAGTACTTC. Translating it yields CASSLTGVAGVRETQYF. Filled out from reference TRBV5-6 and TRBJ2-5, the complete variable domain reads DAGVTQSPTHLIKTRGQQVTLRCSPKSGHDTVSWYQQALGQGPQFIFQYYEEEERQRGNFPDRFSGHQFPNYSSELNVNALLLGDSALYLCASSLTGVAGVRETQYFGPGTRLLVL.

The CDR3 DNA reads TGTGCCAGCAGCTCGGGGACAGCTAGCTCTGGGGCCAACGTCCTGACTTTC. Translating gives CASSSGTASSGANVLTF. The rearrangement joins TRBV7-9 to TRBJ2-6; 7 nucleotides line up with TRBD1. The CDR3 is made up of 17 amino acids. The trim removed 4 bases at V and 0 bases at J, leaving 6 bases unmatched. Per germline, CDR1 SEHNR and CDR2 FQNEAQ (reference sequence).

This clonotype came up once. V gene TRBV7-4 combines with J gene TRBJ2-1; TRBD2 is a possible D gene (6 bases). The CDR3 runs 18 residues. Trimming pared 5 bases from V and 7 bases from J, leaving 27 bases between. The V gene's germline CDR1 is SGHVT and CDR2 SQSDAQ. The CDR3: CASSPGPKLASPGNEQFF. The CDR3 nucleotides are TGTGCCAGCAGCCCCGGCCCCAAGCTAGCGTCACCGGGGAATGAGCAGTTCTTC. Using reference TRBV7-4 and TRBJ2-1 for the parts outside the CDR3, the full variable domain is GAGVSQSPRYKVAKRGRDVALRCDSISGHVTLYWYRQTLGQGSEVLTYSQSDAQRDKSGRPSGRFSAERPERSVSTLKIQRTEQGDSAVYLCASSPGPKLASPGNEQFFGPGTRLTVL.

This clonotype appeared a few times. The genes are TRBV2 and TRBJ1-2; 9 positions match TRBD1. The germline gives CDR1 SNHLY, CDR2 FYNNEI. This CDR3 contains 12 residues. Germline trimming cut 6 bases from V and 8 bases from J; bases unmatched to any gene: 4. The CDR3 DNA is TGTGCCAGCAGACAGGGGGCGCAGGGCTACACCTTC. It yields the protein CASRQGAQGYTF.

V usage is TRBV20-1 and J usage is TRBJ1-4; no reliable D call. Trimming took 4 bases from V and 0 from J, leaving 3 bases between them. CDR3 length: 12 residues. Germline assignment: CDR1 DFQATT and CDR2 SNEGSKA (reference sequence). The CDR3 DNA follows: TGCAGTGCTACATCAACTAATGAAAAACTGTTTTTT. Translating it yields CSATSTNEKLFF.

The CDR3 sequence: CASRYDKNTEAFF. The CDR3 DNA reads as TGTGCCAGCAGATACGACAAGAACACTGAAGCTTTCTTT. V usage is TRBV2 and J usage is TRBJ1-1, with D unclear. The germline V and J ends were trimmed by 6 bases and 1 base, with 9 bases remaining between them. The CDR3 is 13 amino acids. Per germline, CDR1 SNHLY and CDR2 FYNNEI.

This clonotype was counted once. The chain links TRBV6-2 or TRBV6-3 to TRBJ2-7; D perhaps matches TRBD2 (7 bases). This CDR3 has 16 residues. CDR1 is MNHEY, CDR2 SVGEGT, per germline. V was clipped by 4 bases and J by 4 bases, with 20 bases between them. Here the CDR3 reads CASSLGGAVTGYEQYF. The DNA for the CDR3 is TGTGCCAGCAGTTTGGGAGGGGCAGTTACAGGGTACGAGCAGTACTTC.

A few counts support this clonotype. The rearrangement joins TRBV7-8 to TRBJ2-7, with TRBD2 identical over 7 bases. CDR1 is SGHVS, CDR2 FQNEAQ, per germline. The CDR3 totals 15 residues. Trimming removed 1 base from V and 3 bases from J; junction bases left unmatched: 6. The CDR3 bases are TGTGCCAGCAGCTTAGGGTTCGGGGGGTACTACGAGCAGTACGTC. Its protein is CASSLGFGGYYEQYV.

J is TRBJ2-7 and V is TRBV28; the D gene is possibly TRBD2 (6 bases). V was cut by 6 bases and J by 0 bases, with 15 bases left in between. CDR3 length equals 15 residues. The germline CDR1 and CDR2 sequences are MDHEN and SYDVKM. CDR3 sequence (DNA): TGTGCCAGCAGCCCGGGACTCTCGAGCTCCTACGAGCAGTACGTC. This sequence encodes CASSPGLSSSYEQYV.

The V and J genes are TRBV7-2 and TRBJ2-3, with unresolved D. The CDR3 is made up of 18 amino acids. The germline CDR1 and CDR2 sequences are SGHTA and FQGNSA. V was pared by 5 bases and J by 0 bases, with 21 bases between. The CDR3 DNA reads TGTGCCAGCAGCCCTTCTTTGGCGAGCCCTCTCAGCACAGATACGCAGTATTTT. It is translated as CASSPSLASPLSTDTQYF.

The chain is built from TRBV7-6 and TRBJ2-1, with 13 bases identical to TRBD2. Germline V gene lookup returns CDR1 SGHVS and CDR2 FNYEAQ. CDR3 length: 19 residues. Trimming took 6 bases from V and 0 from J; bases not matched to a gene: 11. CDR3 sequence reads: CASSTPGLAGWSSYNEQFF. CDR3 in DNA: TGTGCCAGCAGTACACCGGGACTAGCGGGGTGGAGCTCCTACAATGAGCAGTTCTTC.

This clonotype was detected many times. Written as DNA, the CDR3 is TGTGCCAGCAGCTTAGTTAGCGGACTAGCGGGAGCAGATACGCAGTATTTT. This codes for CASSLVSGLAGADTQYF. The chain links TRBV7-2 to TRBJ2-3; 13 positions match TRBD2. This CDR3 is built from 17 residues. CDR1 and CDR2 from the germline V gene are SGHTA and FQGNSA. V lost 1 base to trimming and J lost 4 bases; unmatched junction nucleotides: 5.

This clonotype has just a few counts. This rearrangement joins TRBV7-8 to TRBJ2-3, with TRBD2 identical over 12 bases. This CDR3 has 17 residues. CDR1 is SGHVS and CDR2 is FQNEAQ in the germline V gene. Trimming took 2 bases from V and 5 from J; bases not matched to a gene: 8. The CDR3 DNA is TGTGCCAGCAGCTTATATAGACTAGCGGGAGTGCAAGATACGCAGTATTTT. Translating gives CASSLYRLAGVQDTQYF.

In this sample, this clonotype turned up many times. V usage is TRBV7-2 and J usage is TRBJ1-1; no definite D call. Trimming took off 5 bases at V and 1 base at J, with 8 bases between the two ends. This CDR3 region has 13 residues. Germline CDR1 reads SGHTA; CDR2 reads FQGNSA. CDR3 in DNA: TGTGCCAGCAGCCCTAAACCGAACACTGAAGCTTTCTTT. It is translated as CASSPKPNTEAFF.